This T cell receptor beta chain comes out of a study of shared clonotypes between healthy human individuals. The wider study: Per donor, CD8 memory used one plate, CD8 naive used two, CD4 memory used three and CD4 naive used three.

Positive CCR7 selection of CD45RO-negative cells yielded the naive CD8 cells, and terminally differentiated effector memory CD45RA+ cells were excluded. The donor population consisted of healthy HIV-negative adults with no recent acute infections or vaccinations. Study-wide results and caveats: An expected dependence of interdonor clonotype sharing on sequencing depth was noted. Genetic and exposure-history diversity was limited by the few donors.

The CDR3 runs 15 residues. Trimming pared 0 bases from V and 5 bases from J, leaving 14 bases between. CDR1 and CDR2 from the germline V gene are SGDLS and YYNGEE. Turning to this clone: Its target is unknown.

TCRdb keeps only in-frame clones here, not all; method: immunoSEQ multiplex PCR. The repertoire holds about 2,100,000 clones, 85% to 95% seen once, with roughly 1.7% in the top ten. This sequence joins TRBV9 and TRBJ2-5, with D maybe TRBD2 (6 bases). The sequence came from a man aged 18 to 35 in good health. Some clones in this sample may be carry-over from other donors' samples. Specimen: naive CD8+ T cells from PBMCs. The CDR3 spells CASSVALGGVETQYF. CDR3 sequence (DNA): TGTGCCAGCAGCGTAGCCCTGGGGGGAGTGGAGACCCAGTACTTC.